These 31 T cell receptor beta chains were sequenced from one sample in a study of T-cell reconstitution after alpha-beta-depleted transplantation in children. Preparation of the TCRbeta library used unique molecular identifiers. From the PCR reads, TCRdb called clonotypes with MiXCR, one entry per CDR3 protein. The sample yields some 250,000 distinct CDR3 sequences, 12% seen once. Source: PBMCs from the stem cell graft donor, taken from the stem cell graft. These receptors all stem from a human donor who donated a stem cell graft to a child with acute lymphoblastic leukemia.

In its sample, this clonotype was seen many times. V and J are TRBV12-3 or TRBV12-4 and TRBJ1-5, with a possible D match to TRBD1 (5 bases). V was cut by 8 bases and J by 5 bases, with 16 bases left in between. CDR3 length: 14 residues. For the CDR3, the DNA is TGTGCCAGCGCTGGGGGGGGAAGCCATCAGCCCCAGCATTTT. Protein product: CASAGGGSHQPQHF.

Many counts were recorded for this clonotype. The chain employs TRBV7-2 and TRBJ2-7; 11 bases align to TRBD1. V lost 3 bases to trimming and J lost 3 bases; unmatched junction nucleotides: 7. This CDR3 is built from 16 residues. Germline lookup yields CDR1 SGHTA and CDR2 FQGNSA. CDR3 coding DNA: TGTGCCAGCAGCTTCCCCCCGGGACAGGGGGACTACGAGCAGTACTTC. Its protein is CASSFPPGQGDYEQYF.

This clonotype was observed many times. V usage is TRBV7-8 and J usage is TRBJ2-7; TRBD1 is a possible D gene (6 bases). Germline CDR1 and CDR2: SGHVS and FQNEAQ. This CDR3 region has 14 residues. Trimming shortened V by 5 bases and J by 4 bases, and 15 bases separated the two germline ends. CDR3 bases: TGTGCCAGCAGCCCGAGACAGGACTTTTACGAGCAGTACTTC. Its protein is CASSPRQDFYEQYF.

This clonotype was recorded many times. The chain uses TRBV12-3 or TRBV12-4 and TRBJ2-1; the D is unclear. The CDR3 is 12 residues long. V gave up 8 bases and J gave up 4 bases, with 9 bases separating them. CDR3 bases: TGTGCCAGCTGCGACCTTTACAATGAGCAGTTCTTC. Residues: CASCDLYNEQFF.

V usage is TRBV20-1 and J usage is TRBJ2-3, with 16 bases identical to TRBD2. The germline gives CDR1 DFQATT, CDR2 SNEGSKA (reference sequence). The CDR3 runs 15 residues. J was trimmed by 3 bases and V by 6 bases; bases with no gene match: 3. CDR3: CSAGTSGGATDTQYF. CDR3 DNA: TGCAGTGCCGGGACTAGCGGGGGGGCGACAGATACGCAGTATTTT.

This clonotype was recorded at least ten times. V is TRBV7-8 and J is TRBJ2-7; no firm D call. The germline V gene has CDR1 SGHVS and CDR2 FQNEAQ. The V and J ends lost 5 bases and 3 bases respectively, with 8 bases between them. This CDR3 is 12 amino acids long. CDR3: CASSPLVYEQYF. The CDR3 nucleotides are TGTGCCAGCAGCCCCCTTGTCTACGAGCAGTACTTC.

This clonotype was picked up many times. V is TRBV18 and J is TRBJ2-1; 9 positions agree with TRBD1. This CDR3 comprises 16 residues. V lost 6 bases, J lost 3 bases, and 9 bases stayed unmatched. Looked up from germline, CDR1 is KGHSH and CDR2 is LQKENI. DNA for the CDR3: TGTGCCAGCTCCCCCACGACAGGGGGAATCTACAATGAGCAGTTCTTC. Translated: CASSPTTGGIYNEQFF.

The sample holds many counts of this clonotype. The V call is TRBV5-1, the J call TRBJ1-1; no clear D. The CDR3 spans 13 residues. Trimming took 0 bases from V and 1 from J, leaving 4 bases between them. In germline, CDR1 is SGHRS, CDR2 YFSETQ. CDR3 amino acids: CASSLVKNTEAFF. The CDR3 DNA reads as TGCGCCAGCAGCTTGGTTAAGAACACTGAAGCTTTCTTT.

Details on this clonotype: Relative to the germline gene, one junction end is altered; a read error may explain this. V and J are TRBV10-3 and TRBJ2-7, with 8 bases aligning to TRBD1. This CDR3 comprises 13 residues. The germline V gene encodes CDR1 ENHRY and CDR2 SYGVKD. The CDR3 loop reads CVIYAGGTYEQYF. In nucleotides, the CDR3 is TGTGTCATCTATGCAGGGGGCACCTACGAGCAGTACTTC.

This clonotype was recorded at least ten times. The V call is TRBV5-6, the J call TRBJ2-5; D is undetermined. V was cut by 3 bases and J by 5 bases, with 8 bases left in between. The CDR3 extends over 12 amino acids. CDR1 SGHDT and CDR2 YYEEEE come from the germline V gene. Here the CDR3 DNA reads TGTGCCAGCAGCTGGGTCGAGGAGACCCAGTACTTC. It is translated as CASSWVEETQYF.

This clonotype appeared many times. The CDR3 DNA follows: TGTGCCAGCAGCAAAGGACAGGCCTACGAGCAGTACTTC. It codes for CASSKGQAYEQYF. The chain links TRBV12-3 or TRBV12-4 to TRBJ2-7; TRBD1 matches at 7 bases. V was clipped by 6 bases and J by 2 bases; unmatched bases: 4. The CDR3 contains 13 residues.

This clonotype was seen many times. The chain combines TRBV5-1 with TRBJ2-7; D remains unclear. This CDR3 is 12 amino acids long. Germline lookup yields CDR1 SGHRS and CDR2 YFSETQ. With 4 bases removed from V and 5 bases from J, the gap between germline ends came to 10 bases. CDR3 DNA: TGCGCCAGCAGCCCACTAAACCACGAGCAGTACTTC. Its translation: CASSPLNHEQYF.

This clonotype has at least ten counts. The chain uses TRBV29-1 and TRBJ2-7; D unclear. The germline gives CDR1 SQVTM, CDR2 ANQGSEA. This CDR3 spans 16 amino acids. V lost 3 bases to trimming and J lost 0 bases, with 18 bases between them. The CDR3 here is CSVDILYRSLSYEQYF. The CDR3 DNA is TGCAGCGTTGATATTCTATACAGAAGCCTCTCCTACGAGCAGTACTTC.

This clonotype was seen ten or more times. This chain uses TRBV29-1 with TRBJ1-1; D ambiguous. CDR1 SQVTM and CDR2 ANQGSEA come from the germline V gene. V was shortened by 6 bases and J by 7 bases, with 15 bases between the two germline ends. This CDR3 contains 12 residues. Written as DNA, the CDR3 is TGCAGCGTCGGCCGTAGTGGAGGTGAAGCTTTCTTT. It encodes CSVGRSGGEAFF.

As for this clonotype: Given a much more abundant clone one base away, this may be a read error. This sequence joins TRBV3-1 and TRBJ1-1, with D perhaps matching TRBD1 (5 bases). Per the germline V gene, CDR1 is LGHDT and CDR2 is YNNKEL (reference sequence). Trimming took 4 bases from V and 2 from J, leaving 14 bases between them. The CDR3 is made up of 15 amino acids. CDR3 bases: TGTGCCAGCAGCCCCATATCAGGGATAAACACTGAAGCTTTCTTT. It translates to CASSPISGINTEAFF. The full variable domain, with the rest looked up from reference TRBV3-1 and TRBJ1-1, is DTAVSQTPKYLVTQMGNDKSIKCEQNLGHDTMYWYKQDSKKFLKIMFSYNNKELIINETVPNRFSPKSPDKAHLNLHINSLELGDSAVYFCASSPISGINTEAFFGQGTRLTVV.

This clonotype was counted many times. The V and J genes are TRBV7-9 and TRBJ1-5; 8 bases line up with TRBD1. Germline CDR1 and CDR2: SEHNR and FQNEAQ (reference sequence). The CDR3 is 16 residues long. J lost 3 bases, V lost 4 bases, and 8 bases had no gene match. DNA of the CDR3: TGTGCCAGCAGCTCGGGACAGGACAACCCCAATCAGCCCCAGCATTTT. Its translation is CASSSGQDNPNQPQHF. Using reference TRBV7-9 and TRBJ1-5 for the parts outside the CDR3, the full variable domain is DTGVSQNPRHKITKRGQNVTFRCDPISEHNRLYWYRQTLGQGPEFLTYFQNEAQLEKSRLLSDRFSAERPKGSFSTLEIQRTEQGDSAMYLCASSSGQDNPNQPQHFGDGTRLSIL.

This clonotype was observed a few times. J is TRBJ2-7 and V is TRBV4-3, with a weak D call TRBD2 (7 bases). The CDR3 is made up of 15 amino acids. The V end was cut by 1 base, the J end by 2 bases, with 12 bases between. Germline V CDR1 and CDR2: LGHNA, YSLEER. As DNA, the CDR3 is TGCGCCAGCAGCCAAGGGCGGGGGCGACCCTACGAGCAGTACTTC. As protein: CASSQGRGRPYEQYF.

The rearrangement joins TRBV7-2 to TRBJ2-5; 10 nucleotides line up with TRBD1. The CDR3 is made up of 16 amino acids. The V gene's germline CDR1 is SGHTA and CDR2 FQGNSA. The V segment lost 5 bases and the J segment 0 bases; nucleotides outside the gene matches: 6. The CDR3 loop reads CASSPDRGRYQETQYF. The CDR3 coding sequence is TGTGCCAGCAGCCCGGACAGGGGGAGGTACCAAGAGACCCAGTACTTC.

This clonotype came up many times. V gene TRBV5-1 combines with J gene TRBJ2-7; 7 bases match TRBD1. Per the germline V gene, CDR1 is SGHRS and CDR2 is YFSETQ. The CDR3 is 17 residues long. The ends lost 0 bases at V and 0 bases at J; junction bases unmatched: 9. CDR3 sequence reads: CASSLARDSQISYEQYF. CDR3 DNA sequence: TGCGCCAGCAGCTTGGCCCGGGACAGCCAAATCTCCTACGAGCAGTACTTC.

Ten or more counts support this clonotype. The chain employs TRBV29-1 and TRBJ2-7, with 8 bases matching TRBD2. With V trimmed by 4 bases and J by 5 bases, 10 bases remained unmatched. Per the germline V gene, CDR1 is SQVTM and CDR2 is ANQGSEA. The CDR3 loop spans 14 amino acids. The DNA of the CDR3 is TGCAGCGTTGCCCCGGCAGGACTAGCTAACGAGCAGTACTTC. Its translation: CSVAPAGLANEQYF.

This clonotype was seen at least ten times. This chain joins TRBV29-1 and TRBJ2-1; TRBD2 might be the D (6 bases). CDR3 length equals 15 residues. Germline assignment: CDR1 SQVTM and CDR2 ANQGSEA. V was pared by 0 bases and J by 1 base, with 10 bases between. This CDR3 reads CSVEEAGGSYNEQFF. CDR3 bases: TGCAGCGTTGAAGAAGCCGGGGGATCCTACAATGAGCAGTTCTTC.

This clonotype appeared many times. V gene TRBV18 combines with J gene TRBJ2-1; D unclear. Germline V gives CDR1 KGHSH, CDR2 LQKENI. The CDR3 has 11 amino acids. Deletions cut 4 bases from V and 10 bases from J, with 8 bases between. CDR3 protein: CASSLSKEQFF. For the CDR3, the DNA is TGTGCCAGCTCACTCTCAAAGGAGCAGTTCTTC.

In this sample, this clonotype turned up many times. This rearrangement joins TRBV24-1 to TRBJ2-1; no clear D. The CDR3 contains 12 residues. Germline CDR1 and CDR2: KGHDR and SFDVKD. Deletions cut 9 bases from V and 1 base from J, with 6 bases between. CDR3: CATGGSYNEQFF. The CDR3 DNA follows: TGTGCCACCGGTGGTTCCTACAATGAGCAGTTCTTC.

This clonotype was seen ten or more times. The rearrangement links TRBV7-2 to TRBJ1-5; D not resolved. CDR1 and CDR2 (germline): SGHTA, FQGNSA. The ends were cut back, 5 bases at V and 12 bases at J, with 20 bases in the middle. The CDR3 is 14 amino acids. CDR3 DNA sequence: TGTGCCAGCAGCCCTGAAGGTAGTCGGGCAGTCCAGCATTTT. Translating it yields CASSPEGSRAVQHF.

This clonotype occurred many times. The rearrangement uses TRBV10-3 and TRBJ2-5, with D perhaps being TRBD1 or TRBD2 (5 bases each). The CDR3 extends over 16 amino acids. V was clipped by 3 bases and J by 5 bases, with 19 bases between them. In germline, CDR1 is ENHRY, CDR2 SYGVKD. As DNA, the CDR3 is TGTGCCATCAGTGAAAAATGGTCCGGGGCCGGGGAGACCCAGTACTTC. Translation gives CAISEKWSGAGETQYF.

This clonotype was detected ten times or more. The rearrangement uses TRBV25-1 and TRBJ1-4; D is unclear. The germline V gene has CDR1 MGHDK and CDR2 SYGVNS. The CDR3 has 14 amino acids. V was clipped by 5 bases and J by 3 bases, with 10 bases between them. The CDR3: CASSRTESNEKLFF. CDR3 DNA sequence: TGTGCCAGCAGTAGGACGGAATCTAATGAAAAACTGTTTTTT.

This clonotype showed up many times. V is TRBV27 and J is TRBJ1-1; no definite D call. V was trimmed by 5 bases and J by 8 bases, leaving 12 bases between them. The CDR3 runs 12 residues. Germline CDR1 is MNHEY and CDR2 is SMNVEV (reference sequence). The chain's CDR3 is CASSTRAGEAFF. CDR3 bases: TGTGCCAGCAGTACCCGGGCAGGCGAAGCTTTCTTT.

This clonotype appeared many times. The chain couples TRBV20-1 to TRBJ2-3, with D uncertain. The V gene lost 4 bases and the J gene lost 2 bases, with 25 bases spanning the gap. The germline gives CDR1 DFQATT, CDR2 SNEGSKA (reference sequence). This CDR3 contains 18 residues. CDR3 amino acids: CSATIRPEGWGNTDTQYF. CDR3 in DNA: TGCAGTGCTACGATACGTCCCGAAGGTTGGGGTAACACAGATACGCAGTATTTT.

This clonotype was counted many times. V usage is TRBV5-1 and J usage is TRBJ2-7, with 7 positions matching TRBD1. V trimming: 2 bases; J trimming: 2 bases; junction bases outside the gene matches: 7. This CDR3 has 15 residues. Germline assignment: CDR1 SGHRS and CDR2 YFSETQ. The CDR3 here is CASSLTGVPTYEQYF. In DNA form, the CDR3 reads TGCGCCAGCAGCTTAACAGGGGTGCCGACCTACGAGCAGTACTTC.

This clonotype showed up many times. The rearrangement links TRBV9 to TRBJ2-7; possibly TRBD2 for D (6 bases). The CDR3 length is 14 residues. The germline gives CDR1 SGDLS, CDR2 YYNGEE. V was clipped by 0 bases and J by 2 bases, with 9 bases between them. The chain's CDR3 is CASSVGGDPYEQYF. For the CDR3, the DNA is TGTGCCAGCAGCGTAGGGGGGGACCCCTACGAGCAGTACTTC.

A few counts support this clonotype. V usage is TRBV30 and J usage is TRBJ2-3, with TRBD2 matching 7 bases. Germline V CDR1 and CDR2: GTSNPN, SVGIG (reference sequence). Trimming took 2 bases from V and 1 from J; bases not matched to a gene: 6. The CDR3 has 15 residues. The CDR3 nucleotides are TGTGCCTGGAGTCTCGGGCTAGCGGGCACAGATACGCAGTATTTT. Residues: CAWSLGLAGTDTQYF.